The 18 T cell receptor beta chains below all came from one sample that was sequenced in a study of graft-versus-host responses after intestinal transplantation. Processing of graft tissue released intraepithelial and lamina propria lymphocytes. Using immunoSEQ multiplex PCR, the repertoire was profiled, and TCRdb retains in-frame clones only, with some absent. The sample records fewer than 25,000 clones, roughly 79% being singletons. This specimen was ileum tissue, taken 12 days after intestinal transplant. The receptor source for this set is a human patient who received an intestinal transplant, so some T cells may come from the graft donor.

This chain connects TRBV5-6 to TRBJ2-3, with TRBD2 identical over 10 bases. Germline CDR1 is SGHDT and CDR2 is YYEEEE. The CDR3 is 15 residues long. Trimming removed 0 bases from V and 8 bases from J; junction bases left unmatched: 6. The CDR3 DNA reads TGTGCCAGCAGCTTGGGGCTAGCGGGAGCGGGTACGCAGTATTTT. Its protein is CASSLGLAGAGTQYF.

About this clone itself: At one end, the junction sequence differs from germline, possibly due to a read error. The chain combines TRBV4-1 with TRBJ1-5; 9 bases align to TRBD1. The CDR3 has 14 amino acids. CDR1 MGHRA and CDR2 YSYEKL come from the germline V gene. CDR3 sequence reads: CASSQGQGNQPQHF. DNA of the CDR3: TGTGCCAGCAGCCAAGGACAGGGGAACCAGCCCCAGCATTTT.

This sequence joins TRBV11-2 and TRBJ2-3; 10 bases agree with TRBD2. V shed 5 bases and J 6 bases; nucleotides not matched to a gene: 8. This CDR3 is built from 15 residues. Germline lookup yields CDR1 SGHAT and CDR2 FQNNGV. The CDR3 DNA reads as TGTGCCAGCAGCCAAGGGACTAGCGCCCAGGATACGCAGTATTTT. Its translation is CASSQGTSAQDTQYF. The full variable domain, rest sourced from reference TRBV11-2 and TRBJ2-3, is EAGVAQSPRYKIIEKRQSVAFWCNPISGHATLYWYQQILGQGPKLLIQFQNNGVVDDSQLPKDRFSAERLKGVDSTLKIQPAKLEDSAVYLCASSQGTSAQDTQYFGPGTRLTVL.

V is TRBV27 and J is TRBJ2-7; D is possibly TRBD2 (5 bases). The CDR3 runs to 16 residues. V shed 6 bases and J shed 6 bases, with 24 bases lying between them. Germline V gives CDR1 MNHEY, CDR2 SMNVEV (reference sequence). The CDR3 region is CASSEKITSLQGEQYF. DNA of the CDR3: TGTGCCAGCAGCGAAAAAATTACTAGTTTGCAAGGCGAGCAGTACTTC.

The chain joins TRBV7-9 to TRBJ1-2, with 9 nucleotides matching TRBD1. The CDR3 covers 16 residues. Germline V gene data show CDR1 as SEHNR and CDR2 as FQNEAQ (reference sequence). Losses at the gene ends were 3 bases for V and 2 bases for J; bases not matched to a gene: 7. In nucleotides, the CDR3 is TGTGCCAGCAGCTTCCGGACGGGACAGGGAAACTATGGCTACACCTTC. Protein sequence: CASSFRTGQGNYGYTF.

V usage is TRBV5-6 and J usage is TRBJ1-3; a weak D match, TRBD1 (6 bases). Germline loops: CDR1 SGHDT, CDR2 YYEEEE. The CDR3 covers 14 residues. Trimming removed 4 bases at V and 4 bases at J, with 12 bases between. CDR3 region: CASSATGMGNTIYF. The CDR3 DNA sequence: TGTGCCAGCAGCGCCACAGGGATGGGAAACACCATATATTTT.

The rearrangement joins TRBV5-1 to TRBJ2-7; TRBD2 matches at 14 bases. CDR1 and CDR2 (germline): SGHRS, YFSETQ. The CDR3 runs 18 residues. V dropped 4 bases and J dropped 5; count of bases not matched to a gene: 14. CDR3 region: CASSLPAGTSGSRHEQYF. CDR3 sequence (DNA): TGCGCCAGCAGCCTACCTGCCGGGACTAGCGGGAGCCGCCACGAGCAGTACTTC.

For the CDR3, the DNA is TGTGCCAGCAGCTCGGGGGACTTCTATCGCAACGAGCAGTACTTC. It yields the protein CASSSGDFYRNEQYF. This chain joins TRBV27 and TRBJ2-7; D is perhaps TRBD2 (6 bases). The germline gives CDR1 MNHEY, CDR2 SMNVEV (reference sequence). Between the trimmed V and J ends, which lost 6 bases and 5 bases, there was a span of 20 bases. The CDR3 loop spans 15 amino acids.

The rearrangement joins TRBV4-1 to TRBJ2-2; TRBD1 matches at 8 bases. The ends lost 5 bases at V and 3 bases at J; junction bases unmatched: 8. Germline V lookup: CDR1 MGHRA, CDR2 YSYEKL. The CDR3 length is 16 residues. CDR3 in DNA: TGCGCCAGCAGCGACAGACAGGGGTTGGACACCGGGGAGCTGTTTTTT. Amino acid sequence: CASSDRQGLDTGELFF.

The table lists this clone with a few counts. The V gene is TRBV29-1, the J gene TRBJ2-1, with 8 bases aligning to TRBD2. Germline-derived CDR1 and CDR2 are SQVTM and ANQGSEA. Germline trimming cut 5 bases from V and 8 bases from J; bases unmatched to any gene: 11. This CDR3 is built from 14 residues. The DNA of the CDR3 is TGCAGCGTTCTGGGCGGGAGGCTTGTCGATGAGCAGTTCTTC. It encodes CSVLGGRLVDEQFF.

The J gene is TRBJ2-6, the V gene TRBV7-9, with TRBD2 matching 7 bases. V was pared by 6 bases and J by 6 bases, with 5 bases of the junction left unmatched. CDR1 SEHNR and CDR2 FQNEAQ come from the germline V gene (reference sequence). CDR3 length: 14 amino acids. CDR3 nucleotides: TGTGCCAGCAGGGGAGGGGTTGTGGCCAACGTCCTGACTTTC. It translates to CASRGGVVANVLTF.

The chain couples TRBV15 to TRBJ2-1; D uncertain. The CDR3 is 14 residues long. The V end was cut by 1 base, the J end by 5 bases, with 9 bases between. CDR1 LNHNV and CDR2 YYDKDF come from the germline V gene (reference sequence). CDR3 in DNA: TGTGCCACCAGCAGAGTTACAGAAAACAATGAGCAGTTCTTC. Protein: CATSRVTENNEQFF.

The rearrangement uses TRBV7-3 and TRBJ2-7; 13 bases are shared with TRBD2. V lost 5 bases and J lost 6; bases outside the gene matches: 4. Germline values: CDR1 SGHTA, CDR2 FQGTGA. This CDR3 is 14 amino acids long. CDR3 in amino acids: CASSHGLAGAEQYF. CDR3 DNA: TGTGCCAGCAGCCACGGACTAGCGGGAGCCGAGCAGTACTTC. The full variable domain, rest sourced from reference TRBV7-3 and TRBJ2-7, is GAGVSQTPSNKVTEKGKYVELRCDPISGHTALYWYRQSLGQGPEFLIYFQGTGAADDSGLPNDRFFAVRPEGSVSTLKIQRTERGDSAVYLCASSHGLAGAEQYFGPGTRLTVT.

This clone was observed a single time. This rearrangement joins TRBV10-3 to TRBJ1-1, with no clear D. Per germline, CDR1 ENHRY and CDR2 SYGVKD. Between the trimmed V and J ends, which lost 0 bases and 2 bases, there was a span of 13 bases. CDR3 length: 16 amino acids. In nucleotides, the CDR3 is TGTGCCATCAGTGAGTCGATGGTGCGGAGCAACACTGAAGCTTTCTTT. This translates into CAISESMVRSNTEAFF.

CDR3 sequence (DNA): TGTGCCAGCAGCTTGAGGGGAGACAGGACCGAGCCCCAAGTCTGGGGTTTCTTC. Translated: CASSLRGDRTEPQVWGFF. V usage is TRBV5-6 and J usage is TRBJ2-1, with D possibly TRBD1 on 6 matching bases. The V end lost 1 base, the J end lost 16 bases, and 33 bases lay between the germline ends. The CDR3 loop spans 18 amino acids. Germline CDR1 SGHDT, CDR2 YYEEEE.

This chain uses TRBV12-2 with TRBJ2-7; the table assigns TRBD2, which was not confirmed against the DNA. TRBV12-2 is a pseudogene segment. CDR3 size: 16 residues. The CDR3: CASRFSGGPPNYEQYF. The DNA for the CDR3 is TGTGCAAGTCGCTTTAGCGGGGGTCCTCCCAACTACGAGCAGTACTTC.

The genes are TRBV27 and TRBJ2-5; possibly TRBD1 for D (6 bases). Germline assignment: CDR1 MNHEY and CDR2 SMNVEV (reference sequence). The CDR3 runs to 17 residues. Between the trimmed V and J ends, which lost 1 base and 5 bases, there was a span of 20 bases. The CDR3 here is CASSLCASARGRETQYF. In DNA, the CDR3 is TGTGCCAGCAGTTTATGTGCCTCGGCCAGGGGAAGGGAGACCCAGTACTTC.

The sample holds one count of this clone. The chain combines TRBV7-8 with TRBJ2-7, with D perhaps matching TRBD1 (5 bases). V shed 5 bases and J shed 3 bases, with 11 bases lying between them. From germline, CDR1 is SGHVS and CDR2 FQNEAQ. CDR3 length equals 13 residues. CDR3: CASSTQQDYEQYF. CDR3 sequence (DNA): TGTGCCAGCAGCACACAACAGGACTACGAGCAGTACTTC.